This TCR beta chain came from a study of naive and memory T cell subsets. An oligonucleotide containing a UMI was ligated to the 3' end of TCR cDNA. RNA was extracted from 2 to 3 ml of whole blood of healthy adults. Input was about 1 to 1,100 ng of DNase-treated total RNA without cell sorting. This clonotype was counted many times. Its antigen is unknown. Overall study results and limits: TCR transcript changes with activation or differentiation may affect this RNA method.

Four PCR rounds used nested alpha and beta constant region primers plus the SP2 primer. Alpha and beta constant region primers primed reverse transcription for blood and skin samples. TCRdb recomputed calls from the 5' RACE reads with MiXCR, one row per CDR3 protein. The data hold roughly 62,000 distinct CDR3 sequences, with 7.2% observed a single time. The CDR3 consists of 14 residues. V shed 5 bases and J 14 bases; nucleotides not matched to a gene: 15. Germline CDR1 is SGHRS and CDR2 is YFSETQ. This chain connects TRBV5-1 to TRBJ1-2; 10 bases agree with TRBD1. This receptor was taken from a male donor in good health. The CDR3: CASRQDGTGVLRTF. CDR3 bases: TGCGCCAGCAGACAAGACGGGACAGGGGTGCTTCGGACCTTC.